One and the same sample provided the 7 T cell receptor beta chains below, sequenced in a study of CD8 T cells in Susac syndrome. It was with random hexamers that 0.5 to 1 ug RNA was reverse transcribed. TCRdb independently ran MiXCR on the immunoSEQ multiplex PCR reads; one entry per CDR3 protein. The top ten clones hold more than 0.12% of a sample with 150,000 to 200,000 distinct CDR3 sequences, around 94% of them seen once. Sequenced material: CD4+ T cells from PBMCs. Source of these receptors: a human donor in good health.

CDR3 DNA: TGTGCCAGCAGCTTAAACCGGTACACTGAAGCTTTCTTT. Its translation: CASSLNRYTEAFF. The V call is TRBV13, the J call TRBJ1-1, with D unclear. CDR1 and CDR2 (germline): PRHDT, FYEKMQ (reference sequence). V lost 2 bases to trimming and J lost 3 bases, with 7 bases between them. The CDR3 extends over 13 amino acids.

The chain employs TRBV5-1 and TRBJ2-3; D is undetermined. Germline V lookup: CDR1 SGHRS, CDR2 YFSETQ. This CDR3 region has 14 residues. Between the trimmed V and J ends, which lost 3 bases and 3 bases, there was a span of 11 bases. CDR3 DNA: TGCGCCAGCAGCTCCCCGGAACCTACAGATACGCAGTATTTT. It translates to CASSSPEPTDTQYF.

As to this clonotype: The junction departs from the called germline gene at one end, perhaps through a read error. This rearrangement joins TRBV18 to TRBJ2-7; 9 nucleotides line up with TRBD2. The CDR3 runs 14 residues. Germline V gene sequence: CDR1 KGHSH, CDR2 LQKENI. As DNA, the CDR3 is TGTGCCAGCTCACCTTCGAGGACTAGCGACCCTCAGCGCTTC. Amino acids: CASSPSRTSDPQRF. The full variable domain, rest sourced from reference TRBV18 and TRBJ2-7, is NAGVMQNPRHLVRRRGQEARLRCSPMKGHSHVYWYRQLPEEGLKFMVYLQKENIIDESGMPKERFSAEFPKEGPSILRIQQVVRGDSAAYFCASSPSRTSDPQRFGPGTRLTVT.

The chain links TRBV28 to TRBJ1-2; 9 nucleotides line up with TRBD1. The CDR3 is 11 residues long. The V gene's germline CDR1 is MDHEN and CDR2 SYDVKM. J gave up 6 bases and V 11 bases, and 4 bases lay outside the gene matches. The chain's CDR3 is CAGGTGNGYTF. Written as DNA, the CDR3 is TGTGCCGGGGGGACAGGGAATGGCTACACCTTC.

The V and J genes are TRBV28 and TRBJ1-5; D possibly corresponds to TRBD1 (6 bases). Germline CDR1 MDHEN, CDR2 SYDVKM. CDR3 size: 16 residues. The V end was cut by 6 bases, the J end by 1 base, with 16 bases between. CDR3: CASSSPGGTSNQPQHF. Here the CDR3 DNA reads TGTGCCAGCAGCTCCCCGGGAGGGACAAGCAATCAGCCCCAGCATTTT.

CDR3 nucleotides: TGCAGCGTAGCAGGGCCTAATCAAGAGACCCAGTACTTC. Its protein is CSVAGPNQETQYF. The V call is TRBV29-1, the J call TRBJ2-5; TRBD1 might be the D (5 bases). Trimming took off 6 bases at V and 2 bases at J, with 13 bases between the two ends. The CDR3 is 13 amino acids. Germline CDR1 is SQVTM and CDR2 is ANQGSEA.

The V and J genes are TRBV9 and TRBJ1-5; D is perhaps TRBD1 (6 bases). Germline-derived CDR1 and CDR2 are SGDLS and YYNGEE. Trimming took off 4 bases at V and 7 bases at J, with 15 bases between the two ends. The CDR3 contains 14 residues. The CDR3 DNA follows: TGTGCCAGCAGCCTAGACGGGGGCCAACAGCCCCAGCATTTT. This sequence encodes CASSLDGGQQPQHF. The complete variable domain, with remaining parts taken from reference TRBV9 and TRBJ1-5, reads DSGVTQTPKHLITATGQRVTLRCSPRSGDLSVYWYQQSLDQGLQFLIQYYNGEERAKGNILERFSAQQFPDLHSELNLSSLELGDSALYFCASSLDGGQQPQHFGDGTRLSIL.